This T cell receptor (beta chain) was found in a study of T cells after yellow fever vaccination. TCRdb re-called the 5' RACE reads with MiXCR, one entry per CDR3 protein. The data show hundreds of thousands of distinct CDR3 sequences, with roughly 12% seen just once and more than 12% held by the top ten. This CDR3 comprises 15 residues. V gave up 2 bases and J gave up 2 bases; unmatched junction bases: 4. Germline assignment: CDR1 SGHVS and CDR2 FQNEAQ. This receptor was obtained from a man aged 25 to 40 who received the YFV17D yellow fever vaccine. The material sequenced was PBMCs, taken on the day of the yellow fever booster vaccination. The genes are TRBV7-8 and TRBJ2-5; TRBD2 matches 8 bases. The CDR3: CASSLSGSLQETQYF. For the CDR3, the DNA is TGTGCCAGCAGCTTAAGCGGGAGTTTACAAGAGACCCAGTACTTC.